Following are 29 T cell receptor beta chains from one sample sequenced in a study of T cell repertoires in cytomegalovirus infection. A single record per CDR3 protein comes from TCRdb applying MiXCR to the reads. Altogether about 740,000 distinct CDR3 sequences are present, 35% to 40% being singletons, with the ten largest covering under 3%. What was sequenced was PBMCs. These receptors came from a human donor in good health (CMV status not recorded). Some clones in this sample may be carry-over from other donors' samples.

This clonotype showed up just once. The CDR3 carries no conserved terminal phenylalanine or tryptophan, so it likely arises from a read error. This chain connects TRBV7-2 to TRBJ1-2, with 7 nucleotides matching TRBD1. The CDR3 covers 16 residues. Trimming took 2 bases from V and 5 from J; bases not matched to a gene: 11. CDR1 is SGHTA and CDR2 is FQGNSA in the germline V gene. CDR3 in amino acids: CASSLNPGQPFYGYTL. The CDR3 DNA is TGTGCCAGCAGCTTAAACCCGGGACAGCCGTTTTATGGCTACACCTTA.

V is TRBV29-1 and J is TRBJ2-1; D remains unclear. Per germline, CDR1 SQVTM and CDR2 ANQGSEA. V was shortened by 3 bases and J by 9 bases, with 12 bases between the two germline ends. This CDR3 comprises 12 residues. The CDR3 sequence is CSVESSGSEQFF. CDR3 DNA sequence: TGCAGCGTTGAGTCATCCGGCAGTGAGCAGTTCTTC.

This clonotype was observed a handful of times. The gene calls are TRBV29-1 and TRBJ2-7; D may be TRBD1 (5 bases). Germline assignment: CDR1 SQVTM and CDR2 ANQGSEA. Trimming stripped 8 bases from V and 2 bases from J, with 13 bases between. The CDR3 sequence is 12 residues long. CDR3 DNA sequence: TGCAGCTTCGCGACAGAAACCTACGAGCAGTACTTC. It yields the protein CSFATETYEQYF.

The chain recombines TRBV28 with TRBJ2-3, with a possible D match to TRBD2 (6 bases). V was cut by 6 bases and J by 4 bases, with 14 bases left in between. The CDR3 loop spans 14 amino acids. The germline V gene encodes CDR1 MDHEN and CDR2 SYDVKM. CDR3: CASREQGGPDTQYF. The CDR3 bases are TGTGCCAGCAGGGAGCAGGGAGGTCCAGATACGCAGTATTTT.

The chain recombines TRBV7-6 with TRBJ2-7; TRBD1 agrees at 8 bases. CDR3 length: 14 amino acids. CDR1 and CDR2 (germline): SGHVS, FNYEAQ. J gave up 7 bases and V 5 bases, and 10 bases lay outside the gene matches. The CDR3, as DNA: TGTGCCAGCAGCCGGTTGACAGGGGTCGGAGAGCAGTACTTC. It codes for CASSRLTGVGEQYF.

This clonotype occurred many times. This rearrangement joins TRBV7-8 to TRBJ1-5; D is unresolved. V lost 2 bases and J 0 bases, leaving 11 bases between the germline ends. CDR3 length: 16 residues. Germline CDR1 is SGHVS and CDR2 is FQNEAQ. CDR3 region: CASSLRGIYSNQPQHF. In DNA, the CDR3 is TGTGCCAGCAGCTTAAGAGGAATATATAGCAATCAGCCCCAGCATTTT.

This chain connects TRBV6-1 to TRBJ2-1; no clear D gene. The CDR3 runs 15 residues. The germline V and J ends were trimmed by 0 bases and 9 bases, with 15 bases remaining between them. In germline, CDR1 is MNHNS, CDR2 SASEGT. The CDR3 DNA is TGTGCCAGCAGTGAAGCGCCGGCAGGCCGCGGTGAGCAGTTCTTC. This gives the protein CASSEAPAGRGEQFF.

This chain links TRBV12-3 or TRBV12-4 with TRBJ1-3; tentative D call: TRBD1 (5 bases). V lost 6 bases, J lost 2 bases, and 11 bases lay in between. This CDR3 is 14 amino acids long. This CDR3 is CASSAIGAGNTIYF. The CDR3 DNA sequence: TGTGCCAGCAGCGCGATAGGGGCTGGAAACACCATATATTTT.

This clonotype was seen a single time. The CDR3 loop reads CASPTGQGAKTQYF. For the CDR3, the DNA is TGTGCCAGCCCCACTGGACAGGGGGCGAAAACCCAGTACTTC. This chain uses TRBV2 with TRBJ2-5, with TRBD1 identical over 11 bases. The CDR3 extends over 14 amino acids. The germline CDR1 and CDR2 sequences are SNHLY and FYNNEI. The junction had 10 bases not matched to a gene; V was cut back by 8 bases and J by 8 bases.

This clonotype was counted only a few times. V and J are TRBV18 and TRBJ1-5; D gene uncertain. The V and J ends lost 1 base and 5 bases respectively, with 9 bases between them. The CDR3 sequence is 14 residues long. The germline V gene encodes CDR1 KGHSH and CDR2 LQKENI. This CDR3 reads CASSPQLGYQPQHF. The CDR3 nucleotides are TGTGCCAGCTCACCACAACTGGGATATCAGCCCCAGCATTTT.

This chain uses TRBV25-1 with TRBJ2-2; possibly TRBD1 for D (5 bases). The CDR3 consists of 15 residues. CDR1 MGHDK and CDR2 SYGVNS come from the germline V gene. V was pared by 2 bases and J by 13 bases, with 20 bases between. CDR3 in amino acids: CASSEKGRDTLLLFF. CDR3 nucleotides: TGTGCCAGCAGTGAAAAGGGGCGCGACACCTTGTTGCTGTTTTTT. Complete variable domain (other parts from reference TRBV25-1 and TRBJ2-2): EADIYQTPRYLVIGTGKKITLECSQTMGHDKMYWYQQDPGMELHLIHYSYGVNSTEKGDLSSESTVSRIRTEHFPLTLESARPSHTSQYLCASSEKGRDTLLLFFGEGSRLTVL.

CDR3 residues: CASSLGSTGEQYF. The CDR3 DNA is TGTGCCAGCAGTTTAGGGTCCACGGGCGAGCAGTACTTC. V is TRBV12-3 or TRBV12-4 and J is TRBJ2-7; D ambiguous. This CDR3 has 13 residues. Trimming pared 1 base from V and 6 bases from J, leaving 10 bases between.

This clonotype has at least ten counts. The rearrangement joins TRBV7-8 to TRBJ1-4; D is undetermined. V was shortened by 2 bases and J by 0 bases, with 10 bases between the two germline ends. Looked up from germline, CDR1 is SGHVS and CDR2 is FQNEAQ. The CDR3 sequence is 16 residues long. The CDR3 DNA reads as TGTGCCAGCAGCTTATTGAGCGGTTCAACTAATGAAAAACTGTTTTTT. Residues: CASSLLSGSTNEKLFF.

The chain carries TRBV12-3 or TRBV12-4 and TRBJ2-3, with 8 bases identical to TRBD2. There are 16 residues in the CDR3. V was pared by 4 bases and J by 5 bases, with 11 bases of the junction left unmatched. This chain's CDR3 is CASSSTLAVAGDTQYF. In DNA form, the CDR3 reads TGTGCCAGCAGTTCAACACTAGCGGTAGCCGGAGATACGCAGTATTTT.

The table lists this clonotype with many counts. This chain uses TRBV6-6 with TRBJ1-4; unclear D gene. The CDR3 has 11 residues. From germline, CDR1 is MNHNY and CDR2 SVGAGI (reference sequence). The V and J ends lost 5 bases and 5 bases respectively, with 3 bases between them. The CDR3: CASSQNEKLFF. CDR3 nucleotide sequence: TGTGCCAGCAGTCAGAATGAAAAACTGTTTTTT.

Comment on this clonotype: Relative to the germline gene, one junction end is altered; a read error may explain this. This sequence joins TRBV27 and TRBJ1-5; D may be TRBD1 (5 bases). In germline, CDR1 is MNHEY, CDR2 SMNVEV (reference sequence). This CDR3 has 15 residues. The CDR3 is CASSLQGNSNQPRHF. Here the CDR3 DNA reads TGTGCCAGCAGTTTACAGGGAAATAGCAATCAGCCCCGGCATTTT.

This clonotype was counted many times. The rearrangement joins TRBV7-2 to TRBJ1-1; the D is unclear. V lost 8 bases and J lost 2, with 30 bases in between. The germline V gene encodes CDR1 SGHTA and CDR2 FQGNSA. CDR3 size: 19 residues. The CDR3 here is CASHPPHWTEMEANTEAFF. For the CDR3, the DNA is TGTGCCAGCCACCCTCCCCATTGGACGGAGATGGAAGCAAACACTGAAGCTTTCTTT. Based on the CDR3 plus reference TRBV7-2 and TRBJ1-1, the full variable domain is GAGVSQSPSNKVTEKGKDVELRCDPISGHTALYWYRQSLGQGLEFLIYFQGNSAPDKSGLPSDRFSAERTGGSVSTLTIQRTQQEDSAVYLCASHPPHWTEMEANTEAFFGQGTRLTVV.

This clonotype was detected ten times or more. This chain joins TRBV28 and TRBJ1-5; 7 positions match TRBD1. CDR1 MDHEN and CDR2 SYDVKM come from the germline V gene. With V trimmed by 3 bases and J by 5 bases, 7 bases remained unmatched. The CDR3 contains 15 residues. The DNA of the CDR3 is TGTGCCAGCAGTTTTGGCGGCAGGGGGTATCAGCCCCAGCATTTT. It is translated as CASSFGGRGYQPQHF.

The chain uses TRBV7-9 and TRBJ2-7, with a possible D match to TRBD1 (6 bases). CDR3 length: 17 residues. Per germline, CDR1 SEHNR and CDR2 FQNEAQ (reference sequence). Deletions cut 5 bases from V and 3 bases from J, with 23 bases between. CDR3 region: CASSPTTVQGLFYEQYF. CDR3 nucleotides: TGTGCCAGCAGCCCGACCACGGTACAGGGTTTATTCTACGAGCAGTACTTC.

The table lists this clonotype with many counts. The CDR3 protein is CASSQLAGGSYNEQFF. The DNA for the CDR3 is TGCGCCAGCAGCCAACTAGCGGGGGGCTCCTACAATGAGCAGTTCTTC. The chain is built from TRBV4-1 and TRBJ2-1, with 11 bases matching TRBD2. Germline CDR1 MGHRA, CDR2 YSYEKL. The CDR3 totals 16 residues. Germline trimming cut 2 bases from V and 0 bases from J; bases unmatched to any gene: 0.

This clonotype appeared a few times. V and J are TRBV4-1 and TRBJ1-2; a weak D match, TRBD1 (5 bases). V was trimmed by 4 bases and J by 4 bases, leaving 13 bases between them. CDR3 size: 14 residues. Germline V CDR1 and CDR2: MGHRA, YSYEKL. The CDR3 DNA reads TGCGCCAGCAGCCGCGGGGGGGGGAGCTATGGCTACACCTTC. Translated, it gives CASSRGGGSYGYTF.

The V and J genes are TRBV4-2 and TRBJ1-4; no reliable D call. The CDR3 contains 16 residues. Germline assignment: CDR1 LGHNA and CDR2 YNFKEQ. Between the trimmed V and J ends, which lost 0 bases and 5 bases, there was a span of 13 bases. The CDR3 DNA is TGTGCCAGCAGCCAAGATCCCCGGCAGCCGAATGAAAAACTGTTTTTT. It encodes CASSQDPRQPNEKLFF.

The CDR3 reads CASSFPGLAINGSYNEQFF. In DNA form, the CDR3 reads TGTGCCAGCAGCTTCCCGGGACTAGCGATAAATGGGTCCTACAATGAGCAGTTCTTC. This sequence joins TRBV7-8 and TRBJ2-1, with 10 bases identical to TRBD2. Trimming at V came to 3 bases and at J to 1 base, leaving 12 bases not matched to a gene. This CDR3 has 19 amino acids. Germline V CDR1 and CDR2: SGHVS, FQNEAQ.

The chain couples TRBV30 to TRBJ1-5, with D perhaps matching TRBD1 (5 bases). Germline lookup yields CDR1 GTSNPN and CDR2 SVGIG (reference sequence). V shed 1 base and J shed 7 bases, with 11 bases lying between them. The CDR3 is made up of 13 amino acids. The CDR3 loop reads CAWSADSIQPQHF. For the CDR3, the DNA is TGTGCCTGGAGTGCCGACAGCATACAGCCCCAGCATTTT.

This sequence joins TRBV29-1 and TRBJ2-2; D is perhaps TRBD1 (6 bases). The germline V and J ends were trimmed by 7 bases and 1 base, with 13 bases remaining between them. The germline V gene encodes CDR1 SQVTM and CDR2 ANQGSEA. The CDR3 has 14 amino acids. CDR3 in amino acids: CSAEGQMNTGELFF. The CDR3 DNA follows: TGCAGCGCCGAAGGACAGATGAACACCGGGGAGCTGTTTTTT.

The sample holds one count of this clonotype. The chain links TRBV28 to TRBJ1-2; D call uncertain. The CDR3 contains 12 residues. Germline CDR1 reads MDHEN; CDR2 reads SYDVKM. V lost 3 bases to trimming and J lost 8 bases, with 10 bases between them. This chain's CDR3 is CASSFGRRGYTF. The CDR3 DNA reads TGTGCCAGCAGTTTCGGCAGGCGAGGCTACACCTTC.

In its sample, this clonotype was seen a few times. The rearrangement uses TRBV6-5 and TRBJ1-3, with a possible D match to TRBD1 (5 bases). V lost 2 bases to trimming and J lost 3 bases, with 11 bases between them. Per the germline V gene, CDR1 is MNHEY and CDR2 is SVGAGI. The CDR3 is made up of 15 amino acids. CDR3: CASSYDSRFGNTIYF. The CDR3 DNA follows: TGTGCCAGCAGTTACGACAGTCGCTTTGGAAACACCATATATTTT.

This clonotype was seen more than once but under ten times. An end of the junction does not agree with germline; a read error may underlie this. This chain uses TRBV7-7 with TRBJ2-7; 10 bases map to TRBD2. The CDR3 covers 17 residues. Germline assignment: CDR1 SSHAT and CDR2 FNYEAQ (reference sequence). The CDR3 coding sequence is TGTGCTAGCAGCCCCGGGGTAGCGGGAGGCCCTCCCCTCGAGCAGTACTTC. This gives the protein CASSPGVAGGPPLEQYF. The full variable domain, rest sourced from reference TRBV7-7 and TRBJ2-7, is GAGVSQSPRYKVTKRGQDVTLRCDPISSHATLYWYQQALGQGPEFLTYFNYEAQPDKSGLPSDRFSAERPEGSISTLTIQRTEQRDSAMYRCASSPGVAGGPPLEQYFGPGTRLTVT.

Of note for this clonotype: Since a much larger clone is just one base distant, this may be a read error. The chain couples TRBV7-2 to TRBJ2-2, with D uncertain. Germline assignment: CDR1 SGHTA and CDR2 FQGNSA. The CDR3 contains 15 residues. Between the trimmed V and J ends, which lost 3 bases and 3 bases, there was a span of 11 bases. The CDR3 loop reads CASSFYRPDTGELFF. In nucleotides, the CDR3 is TGTGCCAGCAGCTTCTATCGACCCGACACCGGGGAGCTGTTTTTT.